Shown below are 11 T cell receptor beta chains from a single sample sequenced in a study of T cells in women clearing cervical HPV infection. Profiled with immunoSEQ multiplex PCR; TCRdb holds only in-frame clones, not every one. Listed are 25,000 to 35,000 clones; around 21% falls within the top ten. Input material: blood buffy coat. The receptor set was obtained from a woman between 18 and 70 years old with a cervical HPV16 infection that either progressed to CIN3+ or cleared (not recorded which).

Comment on this clone: The read halts 3 residues ahead of the CDR3 end, with the missing end drawn from the germline J gene. The chain joins TRBV7-9 to TRBJ2-3; no reliable D call. From germline, CDR1 is SEHNR and CDR2 FQNEAQ (reference sequence). The CDR3 is made up of 14 amino acids. The CDR3 bases that were read are TGTGCCAGCAGCTTAGGCGACATCCTTGGGCCG. Translation: CASSLGDILGP. The CDR3 as a whole reads CASSLGDILGPQYF.

With regard to this clone: The CDR3 is cut off 3 residues early in the read; its end comes from the germline J gene. The rearrangement uses TRBV7-6 and TRBJ2-1; 8 bases line up with TRBD2. This CDR3 has 16 amino acids. The junction had 14 bases not matched to a gene; V was cut back by 5 bases and J by 8 bases. The germline gives CDR1 SGHVS, CDR2 FNYEAQ. The CDR3 here is CASSLLQAGVGDEQFF. CDR3 bases read: TGTGCCAGCAGCCTCCTTCAAGCGGGAGTAGGGGATGAG. Based on the CDR3 plus reference TRBV7-6 and TRBJ2-1, the full variable domain is GAGVSQSPRYKVTKRGQDVALRCDPISGHVSLYWYRQALGQGPEFLTYFNYEAQQDKSGLPNDRFSAERPEGSISTLTIQRTEQRDSAMYRCASSLLQAGVGDEQFFGPGTRLTVL.

Details on this clone: The read gets to within 3 residues of the CDR3 end, and the germline J gene fills in the rest. The chain joins TRBV7-6 to TRBJ2-1; 11 bases are a match to TRBD2. The germline V gene encodes CDR1 SGHVS and CDR2 FNYEAQ. The CDR3 has 14 amino acids. The ends lost 4 bases at V and 5 bases at J; junction bases unmatched: 1. The CDR3 reads CASSWGLADNEQFF. The CDR3 DNA, read in part, is TGTGCCAGCAGCTGGGGACTAGCGGACAATGAG.

Points on this clone: The CDR3 goes on 3 residues after the read ends, and that part is filled in from the germline J gene. The chain recombines TRBV30 with TRBJ2-7; 13 bases match TRBD2. Unmatched junction bases numbered 9, after V lost 1 base and J lost 3 bases. The CDR3 is 17 residues long. Germline V gene sequence: CDR1 GTSNPN, CDR2 SVGIG (reference sequence). The CDR3 loop reads CAWSATDRTSGSYEQYF. The part of the CDR3 DNA that was read is TGTGCCTGGAGTGCCACAGATCGGACTAGCGGGAGCTACGAG. The full variable domain, in which reference TRBV30 and TRBJ2-7 provide the parts outside the CDR3, is SQTIHQWPATLVQPVGSPLSLECTVEGTSNPNLYWYRQAAGRGLQLLFYSVGIGQISSEVPQNLSASRPQDRQFILSSKKLLLSDSGFYLCAWSATDRTSGSYEQYFGPGTRLTVT.

For this clone: The observed sequence ends 3 residues before the CDR3 terminus, with the missing tail filled in from the germline J gene. J is TRBJ2-5 and V is TRBV11-3; D is unresolved. Deletions cut 7 bases from V and 1 base from J, with 13 bases between. From germline, CDR1 is SGHNT and CDR2 YENEEA. The CDR3 runs 14 residues. CDR3 region: CASTKAPTQETQYF. The CDR3 bases that were read are TGTGCCAGCACCAAGGCTCCCACCCAAGAGACC.

In regard to this clone: The missing CDR3 end, 3 residues past where the read stops, is filled in from the germline J gene. The chain combines TRBV20-1 with TRBJ2-7; TRBD2 might be the D (5 bases). The V gene lost 3 bases and the J gene lost 3 bases, with 18 bases spanning the gap. The V gene's germline CDR1 is DFQATT and CDR2 SNEGSKA (reference sequence). The CDR3 extends over 15 amino acids. CDR3 amino acids: CSARRAPKGVYEQYF. The sequenced CDR3 bases are TGCAGTGCTAGGCGGGCTCCTAAAGGCGTCTACGAG.

As for this clone: From the germline J gene comes the end of the CDR3, since the read stops 3 residues before it. J is TRBJ2-7 and V is TRBV7-9; TRBD1 agrees at 8 bases. The length of the CDR3 is 15 residues. CDR1 is SEHNR and CDR2 is FQNEAQ in the germline V gene (reference sequence). Trimming took 4 bases from V and 4 from J; bases not matched to a gene: 9. CDR3 bases read: TGTGCCAGCAGCTGGCAGGGGGCGAGAATTTACGAG. It translates to CASSWQGARIYE. The full-length CDR3 reads as CASSWQGARIYEQYF.

Of note for this clone: The read ends 3 residues shy of where the CDR3 ends; the end is completed using the germline J gene. This rearrangement joins TRBV19 to TRBJ2-4; 11 nucleotides line up with TRBD1. CDR1 is LNHDA and CDR2 is SQIVND in the germline V gene (reference sequence). The CDR3 totals 15 residues. The DNA read from the CDR3 is TGTGCCAGTGACGATCCGGGACAGGGGGAGGATGGT. Its protein product is CASDDPGQGEDG. From start to end, the CDR3 is CASDDPGQGEDGQYF.

Comments on this clone: The observed sequence ends 3 residues before the CDR3 terminus, with the missing tail filled in from the germline J gene. The rearrangement joins TRBV19 to TRBJ2-7, with D unresolved. Trimming removed 7 bases at V and 6 bases at J, with 13 bases between. This CDR3 has 12 amino acids. Germline CDR1 LNHDA, CDR2 SQIVND (reference sequence). The CDR3 DNA, read in part, is TGTGCCAGTAAGACATTAGGGTCCGAG. Translated, it gives CASKTLGSE. The full CDR3 reads CASKTLGSEQYF. The variable domain in full, with the rest retrieved from reference TRBV19 and TRBJ2-7, is DGGITQSPKYLFRKEGQNVTLSCEQNLNHDAMYWYRQDPGQGLRLIYYSQIVNDFQKGDIAEGYSVSREKKESFPLTVTSAQKNPTAFYLCASKTLGSEQYFGPGTRLTVT.

On this clone itself: The read ends 3 residues early relative to the CDR3; the germline J gene fills the gap. The rearrangement uses TRBV15 and TRBJ2-7, with 10 bases aligning to TRBD1. Germline CDR1 is LNHNV and CDR2 is YYDKDF (reference sequence). CDR3 length equals 16 residues. V lost 0 bases to trimming and J lost 3 bases; unmatched junction nucleotides: 5. This CDR3 is CATSRETGGFGYEQYF. The DNA read from the CDR3 is TGTGCCACCAGCAGAGAGACAGGGGGCTTTGGCTACGAG.

For this clone: The read falls 3 residues short of the CDR3 end, and the missing part is taken from the germline J gene. The gene calls are TRBV5-6 and TRBJ2-1; 10 bases match TRBD2. The CDR3 covers 15 residues. V shed 4 bases, J shed 5 bases, and the junction held 6 bases outside the gene matches. CDR1 SGHDT and CDR2 YYEEEE come from the germline V gene. Here the CDR3 reads CASSRTSGINNEQFF. Partial CDR3 DNA: TGTGCCAGCAGCCGAACTAGCGGGATCAACAATGAG.